Below are 30 T cell receptor beta chains sequenced from a single sample in a study of blood T cell repertoires in COVID-19. Profiling relied on immunoSEQ multiplex PCR, and the TCRdb table lists in-frame clones only, not all of them. The sample has 130,000 to 150,000 clones, roughly 80% seen once. The sequencing sample was made of PBMCs or T cells enriched from blood (not recorded which). These receptors were taken from a man in his forties or fifties who had recovered from COVID-19.

The rearrangement links TRBV6-1 to TRBJ2-1; tentative D call: TRBD2 (6 bases). The germline CDR1 and CDR2 sequences are MNHNS and SASEGT. The V end lost 4 bases, the J end lost 4 bases, and 23 bases lay between the germline ends. The CDR3 contains 18 residues. This chain's CDR3 is CASSGRDSAGPQYNEQFF. The DNA for the CDR3 is TGTGCCAGCAGTGGGCGGGACTCTGCAGGGCCCCAATACAATGAGCAGTTCTTC.

This sequence joins TRBV6-5 and TRBJ2-7, with D hard to call. Germline V gives CDR1 MNHEY, CDR2 SVGAGI. This CDR3 has 12 residues. With 8 bases removed from V and 0 bases from J, the gap between germline ends came to 8 bases. The chain's CDR3 is CASFTDSYEQYF. The CDR3, as DNA: TGTGCCAGCTTTACAGACTCCTACGAGCAGTACTTC.

V gene TRBV2 combines with J gene TRBJ2-2; 9 nucleotides line up with TRBD2. This CDR3 is built from 14 residues. CDR1 is SNHLY and CDR2 is FYNNEI in the germline V gene. V gave up 10 bases and J gave up 1 base; unmatched junction bases: 4. DNA for the CDR3: TGTGCCACGGCGGGGGGGAAGAACACCGGGGAGCTGTTTTTT. Its protein product is CATAGGKNTGELFF.

This clone was seen just once. V is TRBV7-4 and J is TRBJ2-5; tentatively, D is TRBD1 (5 bases). This CDR3 is 15 amino acids long. Trimming stripped 5 bases from V and 2 bases from J, with 15 bases between. The germline CDR1 and CDR2 sequences are SGHVT and SQSDAQ. The CDR3 spells CASSLKVRVQETQYF. DNA of the CDR3: TGTGCCAGCAGCCTAAAGGTCAGGGTTCAAGAGACCCAGTACTTC.

This clone occurred a few times. The chain links TRBV5-6 to TRBJ1-6; D is ambiguous. Germline-derived CDR1 and CDR2 are SGHDT and YYEEEE. CDR3 length: 14 amino acids. The ends were cut back, 1 base at V and 9 bases at J, with 11 bases in the middle. CDR3 in amino acids: CASSLNRVFSPLHF. The CDR3 DNA follows: TGTGCCAGCAGCTTGAACAGAGTTTTTTCACCCCTCCACTTT.

The rearrangement joins TRBV27 to TRBJ1-2, with a possible D match to TRBD1 (5 bases). The germline CDR1 and CDR2 sequences are MNHEY and SMNVEV (reference sequence). Between the trimmed V and J ends, which lost 1 base and 4 bases, there was a span of 13 bases. CDR3 length: 15 residues. The CDR3 reads CASSLYSGESYGYTF. Here the CDR3 DNA reads TGTGCCAGCAGTTTATACTCGGGGGAGAGCTATGGCTACACCTTC.

The rearrangement joins TRBV24-1 to TRBJ2-5, with a tentative D call TRBD1 (6 bases). Germline V gene sequence: CDR1 KGHDR, CDR2 SFDVKD. CDR3 length equals 14 residues. V lost 3 bases to trimming and J lost 5 bases, with 12 bases between them. CDR3 loop: CATSDTGSGETQYF. The CDR3 coding sequence is TGTGCCACCAGTGATACAGGGTCCGGGGAGACCCAGTACTTC.

This chain uses TRBV18 with TRBJ2-6, with 8 nucleotides matching TRBD1. Germline lookup yields CDR1 KGHSH and CDR2 LQKENI. V was pared by 4 bases and J by 1 base, with 9 bases of the junction left unmatched. This CDR3 comprises 18 residues. CDR3 DNA sequence: TGTGCCAGCTCACGAGCGACAGGGGATCGATCTGGGGCCAACGTCCTGACTTTC. Amino acid sequence: CASSRATGDRSGANVLTF.

V and J are TRBV18 and TRBJ1-6; D remains ambiguous. The CDR3 is 14 amino acids. Trimming left V 3 bases short and J 10 bases short, with 13 bases between. Germline V gene lookup returns CDR1 KGHSH and CDR2 LQKENI. The CDR3 DNA reads as TGTGCCAGCTCACCGTCAGAGGTTGAATCACCCCTCCACTTT. Protein product: CASSPSEVESPLHF.

This rearrangement joins TRBV7-2 to TRBJ1-1, with TRBD1 matching 8 bases. V dropped 5 bases and J dropped 4; count of bases not matched to a gene: 9. The CDR3 is made up of 15 amino acids. The V gene's germline CDR1 is SGHTA and CDR2 FQGNSA. CDR3 coding DNA: TGTGCCAGCAGCCTCTCGACAGGGGTCGGCACTGAAGCTTTCTTT. Amino acids: CASSLSTGVGTEAFF.

J is TRBJ2-5 and V is TRBV11-2; TRBD2 matches at 7 bases. J lost 4 bases, V lost 5 bases, and 13 bases had no gene match. Germline V gene data show CDR1 as SGHAT and CDR2 as FQNNGV. This CDR3 is built from 16 residues. The CDR3, as DNA: TGTGCCAGCAGCCCCTCGGGTGGACTAGGATCAGAGACCCAGTACTTC. Translating gives CASSPSGGLGSETQYF.

By share of the sample, this clone is large (0.1 to 1%). The V gene is TRBV7-9, the J gene TRBJ2-2; TRBD2 matches 8 bases. The CDR3 contains 15 residues. V lost 10 bases to trimming and J lost 6 bases; unmatched junction nucleotides: 13. Germline CDR1 and CDR2: SEHNR and FQNEAQ (reference sequence). In DNA, the CDR3 is TGTGCCAAAACCTCCGGGACTAGGGGGGCCGGGGAGCTGTTTTTT. Translating it yields CAKTSGTRGAGELFF.

There are a few counts of this clone. The chain is built from TRBV6-2 or TRBV6-3 and TRBJ1-3; D gene ambiguous. V lost 6 bases and J 2 bases, leaving 11 bases between the germline ends. The CDR3 spans 14 residues. The V gene's germline CDR1 is MNHEY and CDR2 SVGEGT. In DNA form, the CDR3 reads TGTGCCAGCAGCTGGACTAACGCTGGAAACACCATATATTTT. This gives the protein CASSWTNAGNTIYF.

This clone has only a few counts. The V and J genes are TRBV6-4 and TRBJ2-7; a possible D gene is TRBD2 (5 bases). The CDR3 sequence is 18 residues long. CDR1 is MRHNA, CDR2 SNTAGT, per germline. V was cut by 2 bases and J by 5 bases, with 25 bases left in between. The CDR3 here is CASSDIGVGEKAQDEQYF. The CDR3 nucleotides are TGTGCCAGCAGTGACATTGGTGTGGGAGAAAAGGCTCAAGACGAGCAGTACTTC.

The DNA of the CDR3 is TGTGCCAGCAGTTACAGGGTGACAGGGAACAATCAGCCCCAGCATTTT. This sequence encodes CASSYRVTGNNQPQHF. The chain uses TRBV6-5 and TRBJ1-5; 7 bases map to TRBD1. Germline V gene lookup returns CDR1 MNHEY and CDR2 SVGAGI. The CDR3 runs 16 residues. With V trimmed by 2 bases and J by 3 bases, 7 bases remained unmatched.

The gene calls are TRBV10-1 and TRBJ1-2; possible D gene TRBD1, 5 bases. With 3 bases removed from V and 8 bases from J, the gap between germline ends came to 13 bases. Germline CDR1 and CDR2: WNHNN and SYGVQD (reference sequence). The CDR3 sequence is 13 residues long. CDR3 amino acids: CASSDRVKGGYTF. Here the CDR3 DNA reads TGCGCCAGCAGTGACAGGGTAAAAGGGGGCTACACCTTC.

V usage is TRBV5-1 and J usage is TRBJ2-3; 10 bases align to TRBD2. CDR3 length: 16 amino acids. Germline V gene sequence: CDR1 SGHRS, CDR2 YFSETQ. V gave up 3 bases and J gave up 2 bases; unmatched junction bases: 6. The chain's CDR3 is CASSSLAGGVTDTQYF. CDR3 nucleotide sequence: TGCGCCAGCAGCTCCTTAGCGGGGGGAGTCACAGATACGCAGTATTTT.

This clone showed up many times. The rearrangement joins TRBV7-8 to TRBJ1-5, with TRBD1 matching 7 bases. Trimming cost V 1 base and J 7 bases; bases outside gene matches: 7. The V gene's germline CDR1 is SGHVS and CDR2 FQNEAQ. The CDR3 length is 15 residues. The CDR3 region has the DNA TGTGCCAGCAGCTTAGTACAGGGGCCTAGCCAGCCCCAGCATTTT. Its translation is CASSLVQGPSQPQHF.

The V call is TRBV19, the J call TRBJ1-2; tentative D call: TRBD1 (5 bases). Looked up from germline, CDR1 is LNHDA and CDR2 is SQIVND (reference sequence). V gave up 3 bases and J gave up 3 bases, with 8 bases separating them. The CDR3 contains 13 residues. The CDR3 loop reads CASSIGADYGYTF. The CDR3 DNA reads as TGTGCCAGTAGTATTGGGGCAGACTATGGCTACACCTTC.

The V call is TRBV7-9, the J call TRBJ2-7, with TRBD1 matching 9 bases. Germline loops: CDR1 SEHNR, CDR2 FQNEAQ (reference sequence). V was pared by 2 bases and J by 6 bases, with 5 bases of the junction left unmatched. This CDR3 has 14 amino acids. The CDR3 DNA is TGTGCCAGCAGCTTATGGGACAGGGTGGTCGAGCAGTACTTC. Translated: CASSLWDRVVEQYF.

This chain uses TRBV3-1 (or the pseudogene TRBV3-2) with TRBJ1-5; no definite D call. The CDR3 loop spans 14 amino acids. The V gene's germline CDR1 is LGHDT and CDR2 YNNKEL (reference sequence). Trimming removed 4 bases at V and 5 bases at J, with 12 bases between. DNA of the CDR3: TGTGCCAGCAGCCCCTACGCTTACGATCAGCCCCAGCATTTT. It encodes CASSPYAYDQPQHF.

By share, this clone ranks as medium-sized (0.01 to 0.1%). V gene TRBV15 combines with J gene TRBJ1-1, with D perhaps matching TRBD1 (6 bases). Germline CDR1 LNHNV, CDR2 YYDKDF (reference sequence). Trimming stripped 6 bases from V and 7 bases from J, with 18 bases between. The CDR3 has 14 residues. The CDR3 loop is CATSPPTGWSEAFF. As DNA, the CDR3 is TGTGCCACCAGTCCCCCGACAGGTTGGAGTGAAGCTTTCTTT.

V and J are TRBV14 and TRBJ2-1, with D perhaps TRBD1 (5 bases). The CDR3 consists of 16 residues. V lost 0 bases to trimming and J lost 6 bases, with 15 bases between them. The germline CDR1 and CDR2 sequences are SGHDN and FVKESK. CDR3 protein: CASSQDAGIVGNEQFF. CDR3 DNA: TGTGCCAGCAGCCAAGATGCAGGGATAGTGGGCAATGAGCAGTTCTTC.

The genes are TRBV10-3 and TRBJ1-5; 10 bases match TRBD1. This CDR3 is built from 16 residues. Trimming cost V 4 bases and J 6 bases; bases outside gene matches: 9. Germline V CDR1 and CDR2: ENHRY, SYGVKD. The CDR3 region is CAISGGPDRGGQPQHF. The CDR3 nucleotides are TGTGCCATCAGTGGGGGCCCGGACAGGGGGGGTCAGCCCCAGCATTTT.

J is TRBJ2-2 and V is TRBV11-2, with 10 bases that match TRBD1. Germline-derived CDR1 and CDR2 are SGHAT and FQNNGV. V dropped 5 bases and J dropped 4; count of bases not matched to a gene: 13. This CDR3 is built from 18 residues. The DNA of the CDR3 is TGTGCCAGCAGCCCTAGGACAGGGGGTTTTGTCGGCACCGGGGAGCTGTTTTTT. Its protein is CASSPRTGGFVGTGELFF.

The chain couples TRBV10-3 to TRBJ1-1; D uncertain. Germline V gene lookup returns CDR1 ENHRY and CDR2 SYGVKD. This CDR3 has 13 residues. V lost 7 bases and J lost 0, with 9 bases in between. CDR3 residues: CAIKSGMNTEAFF. CDR3 coding DNA: TGTGCCATCAAGTCCGGGATGAACACTGAAGCTTTCTTT.

CDR3 region: CASSPHRGNEQFF. Here the CDR3 DNA reads TGTGCCAGCTCACCCCATAGGGGGAATGAGCAGTTCTTC. V gene TRBV18 combines with J gene TRBJ2-1; TRBD1 is a possible D gene (6 bases). Germline V CDR1 and CDR2: KGHSH, LQKENI. Trimming cost V 3 bases and J 7 bases, with 10 bases left between them. This CDR3 is built from 13 residues.

V gene TRBV6-5 combines with J gene TRBJ1-1; weak D call: TRBD1 (5 bases). V was trimmed by 5 bases and J by 4 bases, leaving 17 bases between them. Germline CDR1 is MNHEY and CDR2 is SVGAGI. The CDR3 has 15 amino acids. The CDR3 loop reads CASSQRSSGFTEAFF. The CDR3 DNA reads as TGTGCCAGCAGTCAACGCTCATCAGGGTTCACTGAAGCTTTCTTT.

The genes are TRBV4-3 and TRBJ2-7; D is perhaps TRBD2 (6 bases). The CDR3 consists of 12 residues. Looked up from germline, CDR1 is LGHNA and CDR2 is YSLEER. CDR3 nucleotide sequence: TGCGCGTGGGGGGTGAGCTCCTACGAGCAGTACTTC. It yields the protein CAWGVSSYEQYF.

The rearrangement links TRBV27 to TRBJ1-1; 7 nucleotides agree with TRBD1. Germline CDR1 reads MNHEY; CDR2 reads SMNVEV (reference sequence). Trimming at V came to 8 bases and at J to 0 bases, leaving 3 bases not matched to a gene. The CDR3 consists of 13 residues. CDR3 nucleotides: TGTGCCAGCGGGGGACAGATGAACACTGAAGCTTTCTTT. Its translation: CASGGQMNTEAFF.